This TCR beta chain was recovered during a study of blood T cell repertoires in COVID-19. Authors' analysis steps: Amplification of reference gene primers provided the estimated nucleated cell counts. Produced via immunoSEQ multiplex PCR; TCRdb's table is partial and in-frame only. V, J and clone size derive from that table, while D and trimming were established from the DNA sequence. Found here are some 300,000 clones, roughly nine tenths of them singletons; the top ten hold roughly a tenth. Recovered Cohort 3 donors showed two negative PCRs, clearance, or symptom resolution. Input material: PBMCs or T cells enriched from blood (not recorded which). This TCR derives from a woman in her 30s who had recovered from COVID-19.

DNA for the CDR3: TGTGCCAGCAGCCAAATAAGGTCGGGAGTAATCCCCTACGAGCAGTACTTC. Translating it yields CASSQIRSGVIPYEQYF. The rearrangement joins TRBV3-1 (or the pseudogene TRBV3-2) to TRBJ2-7; D is possibly TRBD2 (6 bases). The CDR3 loop spans 17 amino acids. Trimming took 2 bases from V and 2 from J, leaving 19 bases between them. The germline CDR1 and CDR2 sequences are LGHDT and YNNKEL (reference sequence).